The sequence of this TCR beta chain was determined in a study of cytomegalovirus exposure and HLA in healthy donors. The repertoire was sequenced with immunoSEQ multiplex PCR; TCRdb's copy has only in-frame clones and lacks some. The sample gives about 120,000 clones, more than 75% of which show up once; under 2.5% is in the top ten. Germline values: CDR1 SGHTA, CDR2 FQGTGA. The CDR3 is 14 residues long. Between the trimmed V and J ends, which lost 0 bases and 6 bases, there was a span of 11 bases. The genes are TRBV7-3 and TRBJ1-1; weak D call: TRBD1 (5 bases). What was sequenced was PBMCs. This clonotype originated in a young woman in good health and CMV-seronegative. CDR3 coding DNA: TGTGCCAGCAGCTTAACCGGAGGGACCCCTGAAGCTTTCTTT. It codes for CASSLTGGTPEAFF.